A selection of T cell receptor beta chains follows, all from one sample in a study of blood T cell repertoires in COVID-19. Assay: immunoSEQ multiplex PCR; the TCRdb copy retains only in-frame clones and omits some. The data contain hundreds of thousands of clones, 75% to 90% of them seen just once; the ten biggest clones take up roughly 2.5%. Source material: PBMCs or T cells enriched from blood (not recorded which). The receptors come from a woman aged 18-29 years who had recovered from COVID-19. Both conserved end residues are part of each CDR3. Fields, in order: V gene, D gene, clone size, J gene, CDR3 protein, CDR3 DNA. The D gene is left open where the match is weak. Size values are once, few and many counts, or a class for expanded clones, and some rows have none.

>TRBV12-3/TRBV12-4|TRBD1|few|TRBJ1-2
CASNQDRGNGYTF
TGTGCCAGCAATCAAGACAGGGGGAACGGCTACACCTTC
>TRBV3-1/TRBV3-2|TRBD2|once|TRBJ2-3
CASSQDSLGAGFTDTQYF
TGTGCCAGCAGCCAAGATTCACTAGGAGCGGGATTCACAGATACGCAGTATTTT
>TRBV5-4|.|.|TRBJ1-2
CASSLRAPGTLNYGYTF
TGTGCCAGCAGCTTGAGGGCCCCAGGGACACTTAACTATGGCTACACCTTC
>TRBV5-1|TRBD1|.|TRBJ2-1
CASSPIAGTGTYNEQFF
TGCGCCAGCAGCCCCATCGCCGGGACAGGGACTTACAATGAGCAGTTCTTC
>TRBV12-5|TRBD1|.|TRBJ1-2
CASGLSHFGTEINYGYTF
TGTGCTAGTGGTTTGTCCCACTTCGGGACAGAGATTAACTATGGCTACACCTTC
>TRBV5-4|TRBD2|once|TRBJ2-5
CASSPGLVGAQYF
TGTGCCAGCAGCCCTGGACTAGTTGGGGCCCAGTACTTC
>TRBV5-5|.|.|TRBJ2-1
CASSLGTESSYNEQFF
TGTGCCAGCAGCTTAGGGACTGAGAGCTCCTACAATGAGCAGTTCTTC
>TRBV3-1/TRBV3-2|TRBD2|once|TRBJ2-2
CASSIAGANTGELFF
TGTGCCAGCAGTATAGCGGGCGCGAACACCGGGGAGCTGTTTTTT
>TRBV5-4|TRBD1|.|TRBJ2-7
CASSLVGTVSYEQYF
TGTGCCAGCAGCTTGGTCGGGACAGTGTCCTACGAGCAGTACTTC
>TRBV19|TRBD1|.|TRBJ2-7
CASSSGQGAYEQYF
TGTGCCAGTAGTTCGGGACAGGGGGCCTACGAGCAGTACTTC
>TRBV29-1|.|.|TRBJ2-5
CSVARNLARETQYF
TGCAGCGTCGCTCGAAATTTAGCGAGAGAGACCCAGTACTTC
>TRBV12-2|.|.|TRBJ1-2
CASRGRQGAVSFYTF
TGTGCAAGTCGCGGCCGACAGGGGGCTGTTTCTTTCTACACCTTC
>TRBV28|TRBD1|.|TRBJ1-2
CASSYGQGVYGYTF
TGTGCCAGCAGTTATGGACAGGGCGTCTATGGCTACACCTTC
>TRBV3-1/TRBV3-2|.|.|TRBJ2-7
CASSPSGTGEQYF
TGTGCCAGCAGCCCGTCAGGGACTGGCGAGCAGTACTTC
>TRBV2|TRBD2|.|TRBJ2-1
CASSDWGGTYNEQFF
TGTGCCAGCAGTGATTGGGGGGGGACCTACAATGAGCAGTTCTTC
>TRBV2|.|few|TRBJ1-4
CASSAGIGREKLFF
TGTGCCAGCAGTGCGGGAATTGGGCGTGAAAAACTGTTTTTT
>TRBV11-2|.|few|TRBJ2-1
CASSSLGLPEQFF
TGTGCCAGCAGCTCCTTGGGACTTCCCGAGCAGTTCTTC
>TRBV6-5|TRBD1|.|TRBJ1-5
CASSLQGRSNQPQHF
TGTGCCAGCAGTTTACAGGGGAGAAGCAATCAGCCCCAGCATTTT
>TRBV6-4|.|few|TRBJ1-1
CASSIWGGTEAFF
TGTGCCAGCTCTATATGGGGGGGGACTGAAGCTTTCTTT
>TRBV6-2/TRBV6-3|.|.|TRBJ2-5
CASSYSSAGLGETQYF
TGTGCCAGCAGTTACTCGAGTGCGGGGTTGGGAGAGACCCAGTACTTC
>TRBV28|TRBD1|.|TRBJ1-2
CASSSPAGQGSGIYGYTF
TGTGCCAGCAGTTCTCCTGCGGGACAGGGTTCGGGCATCTATGGCTACACCTTC
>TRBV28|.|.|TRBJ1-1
CASSFPTGEAFF
TGTGCCAGCAGTTTCCCTACAGGTGAAGCTTTCTTT
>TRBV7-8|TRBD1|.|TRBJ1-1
CASSLYRGTEAFF
TGTGCCAGCAGCTTGTACAGGGGAACTGAAGCTTTCTTT
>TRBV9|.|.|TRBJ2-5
CASSVGQGIRETQYF
TGTGCCAGCAGCGTAGGTCAGGGAATTAGGGAGACCCAGTACTTC
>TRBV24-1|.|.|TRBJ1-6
CATSDYGIAGGWADSSYNSPLHF
TGTGCCACCAGTGATTATGGGATTGCGGGGGGCTGGGCGGATAGCTCCTATAATTCACCCCTCCACTTT
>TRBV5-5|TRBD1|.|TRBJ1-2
CASSATGGYTF
TGTGCCAGCAGCGCGACAGGGGGATACACCTTC
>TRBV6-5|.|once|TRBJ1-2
CASSFTVNYGYTF
TGTGCCAGCAGCTTTACAGTTAACTATGGCTACACCTTC
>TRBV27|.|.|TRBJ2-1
CASQSGGSYNEQFF
TGTGCCAGCCAGAGCGGAGGATCCTACAATGAGCAGTTCTTC
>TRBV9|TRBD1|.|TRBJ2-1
CASSVGQGSYNEQFF
TGTGCCAGCAGCGTAGGACAGGGCTCCTACAATGAGCAGTTCTTC
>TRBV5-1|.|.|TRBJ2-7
CASSRLYGGNYEQYF
TGCGCCAGCAGCAGATTGTACGGCGGTAACTACGAGCAGTACTTC
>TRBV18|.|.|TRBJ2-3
CASSPLAPDLDTQYF
TGTGCCAGCTCACCACTAGCCCCCGATCTGGATACGCAGTATTTT
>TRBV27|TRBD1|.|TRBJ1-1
CASSLLQGYTEAFF
TGTGCCAGCAGTTTGCTACAGGGGTACACTGAAGCTTTCTTT